This T cell receptor (beta chain) was recovered during a study of blood T cell repertoires in COVID-19. Study context: Whether acute or convalescent, the COVID-19 samples came from the United States, Italy and Spain. PBMCs, B-cell-depleted T cells, or T cells were the source of the cDNA or gDNA that made up the material.

The CDR3 is made up of 16 amino acids. V shed 5 bases, J shed 2 bases, and the junction held 10 bases outside the gene matches. In germline, CDR1 is LNHDA, CDR2 SQIVND (reference sequence). Assay: immunoSEQ multiplex PCR; the TCRdb copy retains only in-frame clones and omits some. Of 50,000 or so clones in the sample, 90% were seen once. The chain couples TRBV19 to TRBJ1-2; 8 nucleotides agree with TRBD1. This clonotype was sampled from a human donor with active COVID-19. The donor label of this sample is uncertain. The specimen sequenced was peripheral blood. The chain's CDR3 is CASSLPGQGRNYGYTF. The CDR3 coding sequence is TGTGCCAGTAGTCTCCCCGGACAGGGTCGGAACTATGGCTACACCTTC. The complete variable domain, with remaining parts taken from reference TRBV19 and TRBJ1-2, reads DGGITQSPKYLFRKEGQNVTLSCEQNLNHDAMYWYRQDPGQGLRLIYYSQIVNDFQKGDIAEGYSVSREKKESFPLTVTSAQKNPTAFYLCASSLPGQGRNYGYTFGSGTRLTVV.